Given below is one T cell receptor (beta chain) in context. Its antigen is undetermined. These data belong to a study of Ad26.COV2.S vaccination and SARS-CoV-2 variants. On the study more broadly: COV1001, an Ad26.COV2.S trial, supplied this vaccine-arm donor. Study outcomes and limitations: There was a possibility that the TCR breadth and depth analyses underestimated total T cell responses.

The CDR3 runs 12 residues. V was clipped by 5 bases and J by 6 bases, with 11 bases between them. Germline V gives CDR1 SGHVS, CDR2 FQNEAQ. Regarding treatment: around 19 received Ad26.COV2.S at low or high dose, single or two shots; about 5 received placebo; per-sample allocation not given. Sampling happened 63 days after the first vaccine or placebo injection. The assay was immunoSEQ multiplex PCR, and TCRdb's table has in-frame clones only and misses some. The repertoire holds 300,000 to 400,000 clones, approximately 86% seen once, with under 2% in the top ten. V usage is TRBV7-8 and J usage is TRBJ2-7; the D is unclear. The sequencing used peripheral blood, collected in a trial of Ad26.COV2.S vaccine versus placebo. The clonotype originates from a person between 18 and 65 years old who received the Ad26.COV2.S COVID-19 vaccine or a placebo. This CDR3 reads CASSLQVAEQYF. The CDR3 DNA follows: TGTGCCAGCAGCCTCCAGGTTGCCGAGCAGTACTTC.